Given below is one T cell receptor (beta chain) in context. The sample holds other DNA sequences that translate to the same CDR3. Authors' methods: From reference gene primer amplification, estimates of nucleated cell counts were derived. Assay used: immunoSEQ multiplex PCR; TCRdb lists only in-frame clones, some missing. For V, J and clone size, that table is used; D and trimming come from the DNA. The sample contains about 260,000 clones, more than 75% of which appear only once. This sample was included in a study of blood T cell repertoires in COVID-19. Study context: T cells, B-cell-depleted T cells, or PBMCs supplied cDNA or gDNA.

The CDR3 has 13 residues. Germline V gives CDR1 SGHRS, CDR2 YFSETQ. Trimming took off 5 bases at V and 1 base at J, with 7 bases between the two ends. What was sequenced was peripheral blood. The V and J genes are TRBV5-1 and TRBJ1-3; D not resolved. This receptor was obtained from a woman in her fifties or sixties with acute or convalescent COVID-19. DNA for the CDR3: TGCGCCAGCAGTTCGGGGTCTGGAAACACCATATATTTT. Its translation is CASSSGSGNTIYF.